This TCR beta chain was obtained from a study of T cell responses to AZD1222 COVID-19 vaccine. Broader study findings: CD4 TCRs covered the whole spike, strongest at regions 160-218 and 743-854. Only a handful of AZD1222 recipients, roughly six in all, had baseline seropositivity. In all cases, repertoires were sampled only after the peak T cell response.

Here immunoSEQ multiplex PCR was the method, and the copy in TCRdb shows in-frame clones only, minus some. The repertoire has roughly 130,000 clones, 70% to 90% of them found once; the top ten carry about 1.5%. Remarks on this clone: Its antigen is unidentified.

Germline assignment: CDR1 SGHRS and CDR2 YFSETQ. The length of the CDR3 is 14 residues. V lost 6 bases, J lost 5 bases, and 17 bases lay in between. The material sequenced was peripheral blood, taken on day 0 of AZD1222 vaccination. The TCR was taken from an adult in good health. This sequence joins TRBV5-1 and TRBJ1-1; no definite D call. The CDR3 sequence is CASKNNTVRTEAFF. For the CDR3, the DNA is TGCGCCAGCAAGAACAACACCGTGAGGACTGAAGCTTTCTTT.